This T cell receptor (beta chain) stems from a study of shared clonotypes between healthy human individuals. Produced via immunoSEQ multiplex PCR; TCRdb's table is partial and in-frame only. The sample has 2 million to 2.5 million clones; just under 95% are singletons. The CDR3 runs to 15 residues. V gave up 7 bases and J gave up 0 bases, with 13 bases separating them. In germline, CDR1 is LNHDA, CDR2 SQIVND (reference sequence). CD4+ cells underwent separation, giving CD45RA+ naive and CD45RA-negative memory subsets. This clonotype was sampled from a man between 18 and 35 years old in good health. Some clones in this sample may be carry-over from other donors' samples. V gene TRBV19 combines with J gene TRBJ1-3, with unresolved D. The sequencing input was naive CD4+ T cells from PBMCs. Documented subset: CD45RA+ positively selected. The CDR3 DNA is TGTGCCAGTACCATAGGCCGAGGCTCTGGAAACACCATATATTTT. Its protein product is CASTIGRGSGNTIYF.